This is a list of T cell receptor beta chains from one sample in a study of cytomegalovirus exposure and HLA in healthy donors. Sequenced by immunoSEQ multiplex PCR; TCRdb stores in-frame clones only, minus some. The sample includes about 200,000 clones, approximately 70% of them seen just once. Sequenced material: PBMCs. Receptors originate from a man aged 40-55 years in good health and CMV-seropositive. The CDR3 runs from the conserved cysteine through the conserved F or W. A D gene is named only where the DNA matches it firmly. Size tells how often a clone was seen (once, few, many) or the class of an expanded clone, and some rows leave it out.

V gene	J gene	clone size	D gene	CDR3 DNA	CDR3 protein
TRBV29-1	TRBJ1-1	-	-	TGCAGCGTCCTGACAGGGAACACTGAAGCTTTCTTT	CSVLTGNTEAFF
TRBV18	TRBJ2-1	-	-	TGTGCCAGCTCCCAGACACTTATGGGCCATGAGCAGTTCTTC	CASSQTLMGHEQFF
TRBV28	TRBJ1-5	-	TRBD1	TGTGCCAGCAGGTCTGACGTACAGGGGCGACAGCCCCAGCATTTT	CASRSDVQGRQPQHF
TRBV5-6	TRBJ2-5	-	-	TGTGCCAGCATGCTTAGGGGGAACCAAGAGACCCAGTACTTC	CASMLRGNQETQYF
TRBV27	TRBJ1-2	few	-	TGTGCCAGGTCGCGTGCAGGCGATCGAGGCTACACCTTC	CARSRAGDRGYTF
TRBV28	TRBJ2-2	-	-	TGTGCCAGCATCATGACAGCGAGCACCGGGGAGCTGTTTTTT	CASIMTASTGELFF
TRBV5-1	TRBJ1-1	once	-	TGCGCCAGCAGCTTGGAGGGAATGCGGGGGCCAAACACTGAAGCTTTCTTT	CASSLEGMRGPNTEAFF
TRBV19	TRBJ1-2	few	-	TGTGCCAGTAGTATCTTGGGGCCGAACTATGGCTACACCTTC	CASSILGPNYGYTF
TRBV4-1	TRBJ1-3	few	-	TGCGCCAGCAGCCAGGGAGACAGGTCCGCAGGTGGAAACACCATATATTTT	CASSQGDRSAGGNTIYF
TRBV6-4	TRBJ2-3	-	TRBD2	TGTGCCAGCAGTGACTCGAGCGGGGGCCTAGATACGCAGTATTTT	CASSDSSGGLDTQYF
TRBV6-6	TRBJ2-7	-	-	TGTGCCAGCAGTTACTCGATGCAGACCTACGAGCAGTACTTC	CASSYSMQTYEQYF
TRBV29-1	TRBJ2-5	-	-	TGCAGCGTTGTTGAGCTAGCGAATAAAGAGACCCAGTACTTC	CSVVELANKETQYF
TRBV19	TRBJ2-3	-	-	TGTGCCAGTAGCCATCCGGGGGACACAGATACGCAGTATTTT	CASSHPGDTDTQYF
TRBV27	TRBJ1-4	-	-	TGTGCCAGCAGTTGGGGTAGGGGTGAAAAACTGTTTTTT	CASSWGRGEKLFF
TRBV4-2	TRBJ2-2	-	-	TGTGCCAGCAGCCAAGTTGTCGGCGGGGAGCTGTTTTTT	CASSQVVGGELFF
TRBV18	TRBJ2-7	-	-	TGTGCCAGCTCACTACAGCAGGGGACGGGGGAGCAGTACTTC	CASSLQQGTGEQYF
TRBV27	TRBJ1-1	-	-	TGTGCCAGCAGTTTATCAGGGGCTGGTGAAGCTTTCTTT	CASSLSGAGEAFF
TRBV6-4	TRBJ2-5	-	-	TGTGCCAGCAGCCGGGACATAGGCGAGACCCAGTACTTC	CASSRDIGETQYF
TRBV19	TRBJ1-2	-	-	TGTGCCAGTACCTCACGGGACTACTACTATGGCTACACCTTC	CASTSRDYYYGYTF
TRBV5-4	TRBJ1-6	few	TRBD1	TGTGCCAGCAGCTTGGGACAGGGGAATTCACCCCTCCACTTT	CASSLGQGNSPLHF
TRBV14	TRBJ2-3	-	TRBD2	TGTGCCAGCAGCCCCTACTTGGGCGGGGGTACCCGGGATACGCAGTATTTT	CASSPYLGGGTRDTQYF
TRBV5-1	TRBJ1-1	-	TRBD1	TGCGCCAGCAACCGGGACAGCTTAACTGAAGCTTTCTTT	CASNRDSLTEAFF
TRBV9	TRBJ2-7	-	-	TGTGCCAGCAGCGTAGGGGGACTCCACTCCTACGAGCAGTACTTC	CASSVGGLHSYEQYF
TRBV10-3	TRBJ1-6	-	-	TGTGCCATCAGTGAATCGAGGGCCCTAGCTTACTCACCCCTCCACTTT	CAISESRALAYSPLHF
TRBV7-9	TRBJ2-5	-	-	TGTGCCAGCAGCCAGGGCATAACGGAGCAGTACTTC	CASSQGITEQYF
TRBV19	TRBJ1-2	few	-	TGTGCCAGTAGTAGCGCGGGGGCCATTTCTAACTATGGCTACACCTTC	CASSSAGAISNYGYTF
TRBV4-3	TRBJ1-2	-	TRBD1	TGCGCCAGCAGCCCGGGACAGGGAGTTTTAGGCGGCTACACCTTC	CASSPGQGVLGGYTF
TRBV4-1	TRBJ2-2	-	TRBD1	TGCGCCAGCAGCCCCTACGGGACAGACACCGGGGAGCTGTTTTTT	CASSPYGTDTGELFF
TRBV7-9	TRBJ2-2	-	-	TGTGCCAGCAGTGGACTTACCAACACCGGGGAGCTGTTTTTT	CASSGLTNTGELFF
TRBV2	TRBJ2-1	-	-	TGTGCCAGCAGTGAGTCGGCGGGGCCCAGCTCCTACAATGAGCAGTTCTTC	CASSESAGPSSYNEQFF
TRBV6-5	TRBJ2-7	-	-	TGTGCCAGCAGTTCCCCACAGGTGGGAGGCTACGAGCAGTACTTC	CASSSPQVGGYEQYF
TRBV10-3	TRBJ2-7	-	-	TGTGCCATCAGTGGTTCAGATACCTACGAGCAGTACTTC	CAISGSDTYEQYF
TRBV7-2	TRBJ1-3	-	-	TGTGCCAGCACCTCAGGGCGCTTTGGAAACACCATATATTTT	CASTSGRFGNTIYF
TRBV11-2	TRBJ2-7	few	-	TGTGCCAGCAGCTTAGCTCCTAGCTCCTACGAGCAGTACTTC	CASSLAPSSYEQYF
TRBV4-1	TRBJ2-3	few	TRBD1	TGCGCCAGCAGCCTCGACAGGGGGTACGCAGATACGCAGTATTTT	CASSLDRGYADTQYF